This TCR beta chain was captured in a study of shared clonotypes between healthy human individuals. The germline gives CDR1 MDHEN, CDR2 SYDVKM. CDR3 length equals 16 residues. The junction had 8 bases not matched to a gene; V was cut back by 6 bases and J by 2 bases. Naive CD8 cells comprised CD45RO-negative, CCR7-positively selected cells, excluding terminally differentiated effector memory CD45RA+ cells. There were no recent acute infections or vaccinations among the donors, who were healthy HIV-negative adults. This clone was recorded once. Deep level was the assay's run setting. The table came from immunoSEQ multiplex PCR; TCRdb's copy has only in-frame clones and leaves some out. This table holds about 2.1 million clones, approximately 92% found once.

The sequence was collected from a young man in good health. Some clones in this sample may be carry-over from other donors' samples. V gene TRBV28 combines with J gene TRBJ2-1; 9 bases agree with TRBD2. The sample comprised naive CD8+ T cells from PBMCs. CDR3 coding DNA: TGTGCCAGCAGCTGGGTGCGGGAGGGGACCTACAATGAGCAGTTCTTC. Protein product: CASSWVREGTYNEQFF.